This T cell receptor (beta chain) was retrieved from a study of human T cells and chemical hapten exposure (dated by TCRdb to about 2021). Notes on the research overall: For sensitization, 2% DPC in acetone was applied to a 2 cm by 2 cm area of upper inner arm skin. Libraries were combined into a pool for sequencing, and differences in TCR yield between samples came mainly from small differences in library volumes within the pool. Patch tests used Finn chambers with 0.01% DPC on the upper back, scored after 6 days by International Contact Dermatitis Research Group standards. This study followed changes in the peripheral blood TCR repertoire in vivo during primary and secondary sensitization of alopecia patients to the hapten diphenylcyclopropenone (DPC). Alopecia areata with under or over 50% scalp involvement, alopecia totalis and alopecia universalis were represented in the patient cohort, which was mostly female. Throughout the roughly 23-week study period, patients were also given weekly therapeutic DPC doses on the scalp. For TCR sequencing, blood came from about 28 alopecia patients at anywhere from one to four time points (pre-sensitization, 2, 6 and 24 weeks). Patient blood was sampled pre-sensitization (week 0) and at 2, 6 and about 24 weeks after DPC sensitization. Paper-wide results and their limitations: After repeated subsampling, the strength of the expansion versus patch-test correlation and the threshold at which it became significant changed. Because every patient had alopecia, a presumed autoimmune disease, the patients' immune response might differ from that of healthy individuals. Expanded TCRs formed significantly more large CDR3 similarity clusters than pre-sensitization or healthy control sets, consistent with antigen-driven responses. The number of PT1 expanded TCRs positively correlated with patch test score, significant at thresholds 8, 16 and 32 but not 4. No change with DPC sensitization was found in the number of TCRs above 1 in 1000 frequency, and no evidence of global repertoire structure alterations was found.

Receptor amplification or capture employed RACE. The data were produced on a NextSeq 500. Library preparation attached unique molecular identifiers to individual cDNA molecules for quantitative, reproducible TCR counting. For every blood RNA sample, sequencing covered both the TCR alpha and TCR beta chains. Concerning the study's data processing: A median of roughly 99,000 TCRs per sample was observed, with a range of roughly 23,224 to 700,000. The Decombinator software suite was used to annotate V, J and CDR3 in the TCR reads. For PS versus PT1 abundance plots, all samples were subsampled to the same number of TCRs (28,000). Expanded TCRs were defined as absent before sensitization and observed at least eight times at the 2-week time point. TCRdb redid the processing of the public reads, applying fastp at Q25 and MiXCR, and retained in-frame beta chains. Every CDR3 protein is listed once, alongside the most common genes and DNA of its rows. TCRdb's processing, not the authors' own work, is the source of the V and J calls. The sample contains around 99,000 distinct CDR3 sequences, roughly a tenth of them found a single time. The ten largest account for 3% to 3.5% of the sample.

This clonotype was seen only a few times. Its antigen is not yet known. Base quality data are lacking; no much larger clone is found one base away. The sample's time point, from its label and the paper: patch test 2, 6 weeks after DPC sensitization. The treatment or condition label of this sample denotes: therapeutic diphenylcyclopropenone sensitization with weekly scalp DPC. Blood at each patch-test visit was drawn before the patch test was applied. Patients were considered eligible if aged 18 to 70, diagnosed with alopecia and deemed suitable for DPC therapy, and patients were excluded if pregnant. Unfractionated whole blood was collected in Tempus Blood RNA tubes, and total RNA was extracted from that blood. The germline ends are 10 bases apart after V is trimmed by 3 bases and J by 0 bases. The germline V gene sets CDR1 to SGDLS and CDR2 to YYNGEE. Reading from cysteine to phenylalanine, the CDR3 counts 15 amino acids. Just CDR3 DNA is preserved here, 45 bases in frame from base 1.

The receptor chain draws on TRBV9 and TRBJ2-1; the D call could be TRBD1 or TRBD2, with each sharing 6 bases. The sequencing used whole blood, collected in connection with sensitization to the hapten diphenylcyclopropenone (DPC). This clonotype was obtained from a woman aged 40 to 49 with alopecia areata. Some clones in this sample may be carry-over from other donors' samples. The bases read TGTGCCAGCAGCGCCGAGGGGGGCTCCTACAATGAGCAGTTCTTC. Translated, this gives CASSAEGGSYNEQFF.